The entry below describes one T cell receptor beta chain. The antigen is undetermined. This entry comes from a study of OX40 agonist ivuxolimab in advanced cancers. Study observations and caveats: Nonresponders included some who also had low normalized T-cell clonal expansion. The mean number of expanded clones was higher in CD8+ T cells than in CD4+.

Clones were sequenced by immunoSEQ multiplex PCR, and TCRdb holds only the in-frame ones, with some missing. The sample yields over 60,000 clones, less than 90% seen once. Germline CDR1 is SGHAT and CDR2 is FQNNGV. The V gene lost 1 base and the J gene lost 3 bases, with 10 bases spanning the gap. The CDR3 contains 15 residues. Patients with autoimmune history or systemic immunosuppression were excluded. The sequenced sample was CD4+ or CD8+ T cells sorted from blood, obtained in a trial of the OX40 agonist ivuxolimab. The J gene is TRBJ2-4, the V gene TRBV11-2; D is uncertain. The clonotype comes from an adult with an advanced solid tumor such as melanoma, head and neck, liver or kidney cancer. The CDR3 DNA follows: TGTGCCAGCAGCTTAGTAAGGTCTTACAAAAACATTCAGTACTTC. Its protein product is CASSLVRSYKNIQYF.